This T cell receptor (beta chain) was recovered during a study of OX40 agonist ivuxolimab in advanced cancers. This clone appeared a few times. The table came from immunoSEQ multiplex PCR; TCRdb's copy has only in-frame clones and leaves some out. The sample lists 30,000 to 45,000 clones; roughly four fifths were seen once. This receptor was obtained from an adult with an advanced solid tumor such as melanoma, head and neck, liver or kidney cancer. Sequencing was performed on CD4+ or CD8+ T cells sorted from blood, taken in a trial of the OX40 agonist ivuxolimab.

For the CDR3, the DNA is TGCGCCAGCAGCTTGGGACTAGCGGCTGGGGCCAACGTCCTGACTTTC. As protein: CASSLGLAAGANVLTF. The gene calls are TRBV5-1 and TRBJ2-6, with 9 bases lining up with TRBD2. J lost 2 bases, V lost 0 bases, and 0 bases had no gene match. The length of the CDR3 is 16 residues. The germline V gene encodes CDR1 SGHRS and CDR2 YFSETQ.